This TCR beta chain derives from a study of tumor-infiltrating lymphocytes in glioblastoma multiforme. For this clonotype: At one end the junction does not follow the germline gene, possibly because of a read error.

TCRB libraries came from RNA via three nested multiplex PCR rounds. Input was approximately 0.5 ug total RNA, reverse-transcribed with a C-beta primer. These TCRB libraries lack any described unique molecular identifiers. TCRdb reprocessed the multiplex PCR reads via MiXCR and lists one record per CDR3 protein. The profile covers about 19,000 distinct CDR3 sequences, with about two thirds appearing a single time and 15% to 20% taken by the ten largest. The TCR was taken from a male donor with glioblastoma. What was sequenced was peripheral blood.

The CDR3 region has the DNA TGTGCCAGTACCTTCGGACTTGAAACTTTCTTT. The encoded protein is CASTFGLETFF. This chain uses TRBV12-3 or TRBV12-4 with TRBJ1-1; unclear D gene. The CDR3 is made up of 11 amino acids.